Listed below are T cell receptor beta chains from one sample, sequenced in a study of blood T cell repertoires in COVID-19. The assay was immunoSEQ multiplex PCR, and TCRdb's table has in-frame clones only and misses some. This table has 55,000 to 90,000 clones, 88% appearing once. Sequencing was performed on peripheral blood. All receptors derive from a human donor in a cohort sampled during active COVID-19. Each CDR3 is given with its conserved first and last residue. Fields, in order: V gene, J gene, CDR3 protein.

>TRBV5-4|TRBJ2-1
CASSLQGYNEQFF
>TRBV11-3|TRBJ2-5
CASSSSGGPGGMAQYF
>TRBV25-1|TRBJ2-1
CASSESELEPYNEQFF
>TRBV7-2|TRBJ1-2
CASSLSGGWGPNYGYTF
>TRBV2|TRBJ1-5
CASSATGMDSQPQHF
>TRBV19|TRBJ1-1
CASSIGTQNTEAFF
>TRBV10-1|TRBJ2-1
CASSDQGYNEQFF
>TRBV6-5|TRBJ2-1
CASRSGQGNNEQFF
>TRBV19|TRBJ2-1
CASRDLALVRRGNEQFF
>TRBV25-1|TRBJ1-3
CASSPGQGAVENTIYF
>TRBV24-1|TRBJ1-1
CATPMRPPGQGRTEAFF
>TRBV6-5|TRBJ2-7
CASSYSATSGYEQYF
>TRBV7-2|TRBJ2-1
CASSLAGGYTSGRIGGDEQFF
>TRBV5-1|TRBJ1-5
CASSQTGDGQPQHF
>TRBV7-9|TRBJ2-1
CASSAGTPGSNEQFF
>TRBV30|TRBJ2-4
CAWSVRERDIQYF
>TRBV29-1|TRBJ2-1
CSVGGGLAGVLSYNEQFF
>TRBV7-8|TRBJ2-1
CASSPVLAGGTDEQFF
>TRBV19|TRBJ1-2
CASSTSYMSRGQVNYGYTF
>TRBV19|TRBJ1-4
CASNRGATNEKLFF
>TRBV28|TRBJ1-5
CASSPSGAHQPQHF
>TRBV19|TRBJ1-5
CASIGRQAGNQPQHF
>TRBV5-6|TRBJ2-7
CASSTGLAGVAYEQYF
>TRBV7-9|TRBJ1-1
CASSLDRSEAFF
>TRBV7-6|TRBJ2-1
CASSLGPGGETGEQFF
>TRBV7-2|TRBJ2-1
CASVRRDSPGNEQFF
>TRBV19|TRBJ2-7
CASSRRLEAYEQYF
>TRBV6-5|TRBJ1-6
CASSSSYNSPLHF
>TRBV20-1|TRBJ2-5
CSASKREGLKTQYF
>TRBV12-3/TRBV12-4|TRBJ1-1
CASRRQGTEAFF
>TRBV11-2|TRBJ2-1
CASSFLSVDFAYNEQFF
>TRBV7-9|TRBJ1-1
CASSPGQANTEAFF
>TRBV5-1|TRBJ2-7
CASSLKSGLAGGTYEQYF
>TRBV2|TRBJ1-2
CASSYSPGTQNYGYTF
>TRBV7-2|TRBJ2-7
CASRLPGRAYEQYF
>TRBV18|TRBJ2-7
CASSPGLAEIYEQYF
>TRBV5-6|TRBJ2-1
CASSRSSYEQFF
>TRBV5-4|TRBJ2-5
CASSLVRGQETQYF
>TRBV6-1|TRBJ1-3
CASSVVRVPFSGNTIYF
>TRBV5-1|TRBJ1-5
CASSPQEWAQEPQHF